What follows are 7 T cell receptor beta chains derived from one specimen sequenced in a study of cytomegalovirus exposure and HLA in healthy donors. PCR involved 60 Vbeta and 13 Jbeta primers. Assay: immunoSEQ multiplex PCR; the TCRdb copy retains only in-frame clones and omits some. The sample shows 90,000 to 110,000 clones, roughly two thirds of them seen only once. Input material: PBMCs. Receptors were obtained from a man aged 40-49 years in good health and CMV-seronegative.

This sequence joins TRBV7-2 and TRBJ2-7, with 9 bases fitting TRBD2. The CDR3 has 16 residues. The germline V gene encodes CDR1 SGHTA and CDR2 FQGNSA. Losses at the gene ends were 0 bases for V and 2 bases for J; bases not matched to a gene: 5. CDR3 in DNA: TGTGCCAGCAGCTTAGCCCTAGCGGGGCTAACCTACGAGCAGTACTTC. Its translation: CASSLALAGLTYEQYF.

The gene calls are TRBV11-2 and TRBJ1-1; 7 nucleotides match TRBD1. The CDR3 runs to 15 residues. J was trimmed by 1 base and V by 3 bases; bases with no gene match: 5. The germline gives CDR1 SGHAT, CDR2 FQNNGV. As DNA, the CDR3 is TGTGCCAGCAGCTTTTACGGGACAGCGAACACTGAAGCTTTCTTT. Amino acids: CASSFYGTANTEAFF.

This chain links TRBV10-3 with TRBJ1-6; tentatively, D is TRBD1 (6 bases). Germline lookup yields CDR1 ENHRY and CDR2 SYGVKD. V lost 9 bases, J lost 7 bases, and 16 bases lay in between. The CDR3 sequence is 14 residues long. Here the CDR3 reads CAIDSTGMNSPLHF. CDR3 nucleotide sequence: TGTGCCATTGACTCTACAGGGATGAATTCACCCCTCCACTTT.

The chain recombines TRBV27 with TRBJ1-6; D not resolved. CDR3 size: 14 residues. Germline-derived CDR1 and CDR2 are MNHEY and SMNVEV (reference sequence). V was shortened by 3 bases and J by 9 bases, with 12 bases between the two germline ends. The CDR3 is CASSFREISSPLHF. In DNA form, the CDR3 reads TGTGCCAGCAGTTTTAGAGAGATTAGTTCACCCCTCCACTTT.

This clone was observed a few times. The rearrangement uses TRBV4-1 and TRBJ2-7, with 7 bases aligning to TRBD1. Trimming removed 1 base from V and 4 bases from J; junction bases left unmatched: 13. CDR3 size: 17 residues. Germline CDR1 is MGHRA and CDR2 is YSYEKL. CDR3: CASSQGHRDSGWYEQYF. Here the CDR3 DNA reads TGCGCCAGCAGCCAAGGGCACCGGGACAGTGGTTGGTACGAGCAGTACTTC.

J is TRBJ1-2 and V is TRBV29-1, with D tentatively TRBD1 (5 bases). CDR1 SQVTM and CDR2 ANQGSEA come from the germline V gene. V was clipped by 0 bases and J by 3 bases, with 17 bases between them. This CDR3 has 16 residues. The DNA for the CDR3 is TGCAGCGTTGAAGATTTCACTGGCAGGGATCACTATGGCTACACCTTC. Translation gives CSVEDFTGRDHYGYTF.

CDR3 DNA sequence: TGTGCCAGCAGCGCTACTCCCGATCGCACAGATACGCAGTATTTT. This codes for CASSATPDRTDTQYF. V gene TRBV9 combines with J gene TRBJ2-3; no definite D call. CDR3 length equals 15 residues. Trimming took 3 bases from V and 1 from J, leaving 12 bases between them. The germline V gene has CDR1 SGDLS and CDR2 YYNGEE.